These 27 T cell receptor beta chains originate from one sample sequenced in a study of spatial heterogeneity in lung cancer. Study-level findings and limits: How many expanded intratumoral alpha and beta TCRs were present tracked the tumor mutation count, which was a count of nonsynonymous mutations.

Their cognate antigens are unknown. As to time point: sample taken at primary tumor resection. TCRdb re-called the 5' RACE reads through MiXCR, storing one row per CDR3 protein. The sample consists of around 9,800 distinct CDR3 sequences, around 7.9% of them appearing once. The sequencing used lung tumor tissue, collected at surgery. The source is a female donor with early-stage non-small cell lung cancer.

Notes on this clonotype: This beta chain slipped into a library made for alpha chains as a stray read, so its size is not meaningful. V gene TRBV20-1 combines with J gene TRBJ1-2, with a tentative D call TRBD1 (5 bases). Trimming removed 3 bases from V and 1 base from J, with 6 bases in between. The germline V gene encodes CDR1 DFQATT and CDR2 SNEGSKA (reference sequence). This CDR3 spans 12 amino acids. The CDR3 reads CSARTVNYGYTF. In DNA form, the CDR3 reads TGCAGTGCTAGGACAGTTAACTATGGCTACACCTTC.

This clonotype was counted at least ten times. This beta chain lies outside the target of a library built for alpha chains; its clone size means little. The chain employs TRBV2 and TRBJ2-4, with D unclear. Germline loops: CDR1 SNHLY, CDR2 FYNNEI. V dropped 3 bases and J dropped 1 base, with 10 bases sitting between them. There are 15 residues in the CDR3. CDR3: CASSDSLMAKNIQYF. The DNA of the CDR3 is TGTGCCAGCAGTGACTCCCTCATGGCCAAAAACATTCAGTACTTC.

This clonotype is large. Since the library was made to target alpha chains, this beta chain is a stray read and its abundance is not meaningful. The chain carries TRBV9 and TRBJ2-2; unclear D gene. The length of the CDR3 is 12 residues. Germline V gives CDR1 SGDLS, CDR2 YYNGEE. V was clipped by 1 base and J by 7 bases, with 5 bases between them. CDR3 amino acids: CASSVYDGELFF. The CDR3 nucleotides are TGTGCCAGCAGCGTATATGACGGGGAGCTGTTTTTT. The variable domain in full, completed from reference TRBV9 and TRBJ2-2, reads DSGVTQTPKHLITATGQRVTLRCSPRSGDLSVYWYQQSLDQGLQFLIQYYNGEERAKGNILERFSAQQFPDLHSELNLSSLELGDSALYFCASSVYDGELFFGEGSRLTVL.

This clonotype was counted many times. This beta chain is a stray sequence in a library constructed for alpha chains; its clone size is not meaningful. The chain combines TRBV11-3 with TRBJ2-1, with 7 nucleotides matching TRBD1. After removal of 2 bases from V and 10 bases from J, the junction contained 2 bases not matched to a gene. This CDR3 has 12 residues. Looked up from germline, CDR1 is SGHNT and CDR2 is YENEEA. The CDR3: CASSLTTGEQFF. The CDR3 DNA sequence: TGTGCCAGCAGCTTAACGACAGGGGAGCAGTTCTTC.

As for this clonotype: At one boundary the junction diverges from the germline segment, which might be a read error. This beta chain is a stray sequence in a library constructed for alpha chains; its clone size is not meaningful. The J gene is TRBJ1-6, the V gene TRBV20-1, with D perhaps TRBD1 (5 bases). Germline loops: CDR1 DFQATT, CDR2 SNEGSKA (reference sequence). This CDR3 has 14 residues. In DNA form, the CDR3 reads TGCAGTGCTGGAGATCGGGGGTCTTTTTCACCCCTCCACTTT. Translation: CSAGDRGSFSPLHF.

This clonotype was seen ten or more times. The library was designed around alpha chains, so this beta chain is a stray read whose abundance carries little weight. CDR3 region: CSARDGPSGASNYGYTF. CDR3 nucleotide sequence: TGCAGTGCTAGAGACGGGCCCTCGGGGGCGTCTAACTATGGCTACACCTTC. The V and J genes are TRBV20-1 and TRBJ1-2; maybe TRBD1 (6 bases). Trimming took off 0 bases at V and 0 bases at J, with 17 bases between the two ends. Germline-derived CDR1 and CDR2 are DFQATT and SNEGSKA (reference sequence). This CDR3 has 17 residues.

In regard to this clonotype: Little can be read into the size of this beta chain, an off-target read in a library designed for alpha chains. This chain uses TRBV20-1 with TRBJ1-1; no clear D. The germline V gene has CDR1 DFQATT and CDR2 SNEGSKA (reference sequence). The germline V and J ends were trimmed by 3 bases and 2 bases, with 7 bases remaining between them. This CDR3 spans 12 amino acids. This CDR3 is CSASQANTEAFF. In DNA form, the CDR3 reads TGCAGTGCTAGCCAGGCTAACACTGAAGCTTTCTTT.

By proportion, this clonotype is medium-sized (0.01 to 0.1%). The library was prepared for alpha chains; this beta chain is a stray read, so its frequency means little. The chain recombines TRBV5-1 with TRBJ1-3; TRBD1 might be the D (6 bases). The CDR3 runs to 16 residues. The ends were cut back, 3 bases at V and 3 bases at J, with 16 bases in the middle. Looked up from germline, CDR1 is SGHRS and CDR2 is YFSETQ. This chain's CDR3 is CASSYTEQGSGNTIYF. CDR3 sequence (DNA): TGCGCCAGCAGCTATACCGAACAGGGAAGTGGAAACACCATATATTTT.

On this clonotype: Because the library targeted alpha chains, this beta chain is an off-target read whose size means little. The chain uses TRBV10-2 and TRBJ2-7; 8 bases match TRBD1. There are 16 residues in the CDR3. Germline V gene data show CDR1 as WSHSY and CDR2 as SAAADI. After removal of 3 bases from V and 6 bases from J, the junction contained 13 bases not matched to a gene. CDR3 sequence reads: CASSERQGAIPGEQYF. CDR3 nucleotides: TGCGCCAGCAGTGAAAGGCAGGGGGCAATCCCGGGCGAGCAGTACTTC.

This clonotype has a count of ten or more. This beta chain represents an off-target read in a library built for alpha chains; its size is of limited meaning. The CDR3 bases are TGTGCCAGCAGTTTAGAAGGTTTTGAGGGGCAGCCCCAGCATTTT. Translating gives CASSLEGFEGQPQHF. V gene TRBV12-3 or TRBV12-4 combines with J gene TRBJ1-5; D might be TRBD1 (5 bases). The CDR3 totals 15 residues. V was shortened by 1 base and J by 7 bases, with 14 bases between the two germline ends.

At least ten counts were recorded for this clonotype. This beta chain is a stray read from a library made for alpha chains; its abundance is not meaningful. This rearrangement joins TRBV7-9 to TRBJ2-1, with D unresolved. The CDR3 runs to 15 residues. Trimming shortened V by 5 bases and J by 2 bases, and 13 bases separated the two germline ends. From germline, CDR1 is SEHNR and CDR2 FQNEAQ (reference sequence). CDR3: CASSPRTATYNEQFF. CDR3 DNA: TGTGCCAGCAGCCCCCGAACGGCCACCTACAATGAGCAGTTCTTC.

This clonotype is termed medium-sized. This beta chain is a stray sequence in a library constructed for alpha chains; its clone size is not meaningful. The chain couples TRBV5-1 to TRBJ1-6; D not certain. V lost 0 bases to trimming and J lost 7 bases, with 2 bases between them. Germline V gene lookup returns CDR1 SGHRS and CDR2 YFSETQ. The CDR3 is made up of 12 amino acids. CDR3 coding DNA: TGCGCCAGCAGCTTGGAGAATTCACCCCTCCACTTT. Residues: CASSLENSPLHF.

By frequency in the sample, this clonotype is medium-sized (0.01 to 0.1%). As an off-target read in a library built for alpha chains, this beta chain has a frequency of little significance. V gene TRBV6-1 combines with J gene TRBJ2-3; 10 bases are shared with TRBD2. Looked up from germline, CDR1 is MNHNS and CDR2 is SASEGT. The CDR3 contains 16 residues. V lost 8 bases and J lost 2; bases outside the gene matches: 10. This CDR3 reads CASEGGLADFTDTQYF. The CDR3 DNA reads as TGTGCCAGCGAGGGTGGACTAGCGGACTTCACAGATACGCAGTATTTT.

This clonotype showed up many times. Little can be read into the size of this beta chain, an off-target read in a library designed for alpha chains. The V gene is TRBV2, the J gene TRBJ1-3; 9 nucleotides align to TRBD1. Germline V gene sequence: CDR1 SNHLY, CDR2 FYNNEI. The CDR3 is 20 residues long. J was trimmed by 7 bases and V by 4 bases; bases with no gene match: 23. The CDR3 reads CASSVMPGTGIPSLRNTIYF. CDR3 in DNA: TGTGCCAGCAGTGTCATGCCCGGGACAGGGATCCCCTCTTTAAGGAACACCATATATTTT. Full variable domain (rest looked up from reference TRBV2 and TRBJ1-3): EPEVTQTPSHQVTQMGQEVILRCVPISNHLYFYWYRQILGQKVEFLVSFYNNEISEKSEIFDDQFSVERPDGSNFTLKIRSTKLEDSAMYFCASSVMPGTGIPSLRNTIYFGEGSWLTVV.

This clonotype was seen many times. A library prepared for alpha chains yielded this beta chain as an off-target read; its size is of little meaning. The gene calls are TRBV7-9 and TRBJ1-1; TRBD1 aligns across 7 bases. Germline V gene lookup returns CDR1 SEHNR and CDR2 FQNEAQ (reference sequence). The CDR3 has 13 residues. V shed 1 base, J shed 4 bases, and the junction held 0 bases outside the gene matches. This CDR3 reads CASSLDRGTEAFF. The DNA for the CDR3 is TGTGCCAGCAGCTTAGACAGGGGCACTGAAGCTTTCTTT.

In its sample, this clonotype is medium-sized. This beta chain came through as a stray read in a library set up for alpha chains, and its size says little. The V call is TRBV7-2, the J call TRBJ2-1, with TRBD2 matching over 8 bases. The germline gives CDR1 SGHTA, CDR2 FQGNSA. The junction had 8 bases not matched to a gene; V was cut back by 2 bases and J by 8 bases. CDR3 length: 15 residues. The CDR3 loop is CASSLWGQTSDEQFF. For the CDR3, the DNA is TGTGCCAGCAGCTTATGGGGCCAGACTAGCGATGAGCAGTTCTTC.

This clonotype has ten or more counts. This beta chain is a stray read from a library made for alpha chains; its abundance is not meaningful. V and J are TRBV2 and TRBJ1-2, with no clear D. The CDR3 loop spans 15 amino acids. Trimming shortened V by 6 bases and J by 0 bases, and 14 bases separated the two germline ends. From germline, CDR1 is SNHLY and CDR2 FYNNEI. CDR3 amino acids: CASSVQLGANYGYTF. DNA of the CDR3: TGTGCCAGCAGCGTACAGTTGGGAGCTAACTATGGCTACACCTTC.

This clonotype has a count of ten or more. This beta chain is a stray read from a library made for alpha chains; its abundance is not meaningful. V usage is TRBV5-1 and J usage is TRBJ1-2; 7 bases fit TRBD1. V lost 3 bases, J lost 4 bases, and 18 bases stayed unmatched. The CDR3 extends over 18 amino acids. The V gene's germline CDR1 is SGHRS and CDR2 YFSETQ. In DNA form, the CDR3 reads TGCGCCAGCAGCTCCCCGAGGTTGGGGACAGATTCCGCCTATGGCTACACCTTC. Translating gives CASSSPRLGTDSAYGYTF.

This clonotype came up many times. The library was prepared for alpha chains; this beta chain is a stray read, so its frequency means little. The chain is built from TRBV10-3 and TRBJ1-2; D not certain. The CDR3 consists of 14 residues. Trimming took 0 bases from V and 4 from J, leaving 9 bases between them. The germline V gene has CDR1 ENHRY and CDR2 SYGVKD. The CDR3 DNA is TGTGCCATCAGTGAGTCCTGGGTTTCCTATGGCTACACCTTC. It translates to CAISESWVSYGYTF.

This clonotype was seen repeatedly, ten times or more. Found in a library prepared for alpha chains, this beta chain is an off-target read, and its abundance has little meaning. The CDR3, as DNA: TGCGCCAGCAGCTTGGAAGCGGGCCGCTACGAGCAGTACTTC. Translation gives CASSLEAGRYEQYF. This chain connects TRBV5-1 to TRBJ2-7; D is perhaps TRBD2 (6 bases). CDR3 length equals 14 residues. The germline V gene has CDR1 SGHRS and CDR2 YFSETQ. With 0 bases removed from V and 3 bases from J, the gap between germline ends came to 10 bases.

This clonotype was detected ten times or more. As an off-target read in a library built for alpha chains, this beta chain has a frequency of little significance. CDR3 coding DNA: TGCGCCAGCAGCCCTCGGACTAGCGGGGGAGGAGAGACCCAGTACTTC. Translated: CASSPRTSGGGETQYF. The chain combines TRBV4-3 with TRBJ2-5; 13 nucleotides agree with TRBD2. J was trimmed by 4 bases and V by 4 bases; bases with no gene match: 6. The CDR3 runs 16 residues. Per germline, CDR1 LGHNA and CDR2 YSLEER.

Ten or more counts support this clonotype. This beta chain lies outside the target of a library built for alpha chains; its clone size means little. The chain joins TRBV6-2 or TRBV6-3 to TRBJ1-5; tentatively, D is TRBD1 (5 bases). CDR1 MNHEY and CDR2 SVGEGT come from the germline V gene. Trimming removed 4 bases from V and 6 bases from J, with 7 bases in between. This CDR3 has 12 amino acids. For the CDR3, the DNA is TGTGCCAGCAGTTCAGGGTCTCAGCCCCAGCATTTT. Translated, it gives CASSSGSQPQHF.

By sample fraction, this clonotype is medium-sized. This beta chain is an unintended read in a library built for alpha chains; its size means little. The chain carries TRBV25-1 and TRBJ1-6, with 7 bases matching TRBD1. J was trimmed by 0 bases and V by 5 bases; bases with no gene match: 10. This CDR3 spans 18 amino acids. Germline assignment: CDR1 MGHDK and CDR2 SYGVNS. CDR3 sequence reads: CASSSVEGALSYNSPLHF. In DNA form, the CDR3 reads TGTGCCAGCAGTTCGGTTGAGGGGGCCCTCTCCTATAATTCACCCCTCCACTTT. Variable domain in full (rest from reference TRBV25-1 and TRBJ1-6): EADIYQTPRYLVIGTGKKITLECSQTMGHDKMYWYQQDPGMELHLIHYSYGVNSTEKGDLSSESTVSRIRTEHFPLTLESARPSHTSQYLCASSSVEGALSYNSPLHFGNGTRLTVT.

By share of the sample, this clonotype is medium-sized. The library was built for alpha chains, so this beta chain is an off-target read and its size means little. V is TRBV6-2 or TRBV6-3 and J is TRBJ2-2; no firm D call. There are 14 residues in the CDR3. CDR1 MNHEY and CDR2 SVGEGT come from the germline V gene. The V and J ends lost 3 bases and 3 bases respectively, with 8 bases between them. In nucleotides, the CDR3 is TGTGCCAGCAGTTATTTGTCGGACACCGGGGAGCTGTTTTTT. Its protein is CASSYLSDTGELFF.

By sample share, this clonotype is medium-sized (0.01 to 0.1%). As an off-target read in a library built for alpha chains, this beta chain has a frequency of little significance. V gene TRBV11-2 combines with J gene TRBJ1-2; D gene ambiguous. The germline V gene has CDR1 SGHAT and CDR2 FQNNGV. Trimming took 5 bases from V and 2 from J, leaving 3 bases between them. The CDR3 has 11 amino acids. The CDR3: CASSGNYGYTF. CDR3 DNA sequence: TGTGCCAGCAGCGGAAACTATGGCTACACCTTC.

Judged by abundance, this clonotype is medium-sized. This beta chain came through as a stray read in a library set up for alpha chains, and its size says little. V is TRBV6-4 and J is TRBJ2-1; 8 bases match TRBD2. The germline gives CDR1 MRHNA, CDR2 SNTAGT. The CDR3 runs to 15 residues. V lost 3 bases to trimming and J lost 1 base; unmatched junction nucleotides: 2. The CDR3 region has the DNA TGTGCCAGCAGTGAGGTAGCGGGATCCTACAATGAGCAGTTCTTC. Translation gives CASSEVAGSYNEQFF.

About this clonotype itself: The size of this beta chain means little, since it is a stray read in a library made for alpha chains. V gene TRBV5-1 combines with J gene TRBJ1-4; maybe TRBD1 (6 bases). The CDR3 runs to 16 residues. The ends were cut back, 0 bases at V and 2 bases at J, with 11 bases in the middle. From germline, CDR1 is SGHRS and CDR2 YFSETQ. The CDR3 sequence: CASSLGTTGTNEKLFF. CDR3 in DNA: TGCGCCAGCAGCTTGGGAACAACAGGGACTAATGAAAAACTGTTTTTT.